Given below is one T cell receptor (beta chain) in context. This clonotype was counted ten times or more. Its binding antigen is unknown. No base quality information exists; no much larger clone differs at one position. The sample belongs to a study of T cells in Graves' hyperthyroidism and ophthalmopathy (dated by TCRdb to the late 2010s). Study-wide context: To identify distinguishing TCR V-J signatures, a discovery cohort of around 100 patients was used, comprising 40 to 45 with Graves' ophthalmopathy and 57 with stable Graves' hyperthyroidism. An independent validation cohort of around 19 hyperthyroidism patients and about 15 patients who later progressed to ophthalmopathy tested prospective prediction of ophthalmopathy. For training and testing, the roughly 100 patients in the discovery cohort were randomly divided in a 7:3 ratio. The study also compared thyroid tissue and blood T-cell repertoires from roughly six Graves' hyperthyroidism patients. Following sampling, methimazole starting at 30 mg daily was given to hyperthyroidism patients, and high-dose intravenous methylprednisolone was given to ophthalmopathy patients. According to the paper, TCR Vbeta CDR3 sequencing was carried out on 135 peripheral blood samples, which came from 40 to 45 ophthalmopathy, approximately 72 hyperthyroidism and roughly 17 progressor patients. Overall results and qualifications from the work: Most expanded thyroid clonotypes (frequency above 0.001) were also found in blood, which suggests that blood repertoires may mirror thyroid immune responses. No statistical method was used to fix the sample size in advance, and group allocation was not hidden from the investigators. Ophthalmopathy was separated from stable hyperthyroidism by a 13 V-J signature model, with around 88% sensitivity and about 81% specificity obtained in cross-validation and 80%/75% obtained in testing. In validation, progression to ophthalmopathy was predicted by the model with around 71% sensitivity and 72.22% specificity, a median of around 6.5 months before onset.

CDR1 and CDR2, per the germline V gene (reference sequence), are DFQATT and SNEGSKA. The CDR3 starts with the cysteine, ends with the phenylalanine, and has 13 residues. The retained sequence is limited to the CDR3, 39 bases, with the frame set at the first base. The junction carries 9 bases between V and J, which are trimmed by 3 bases and 3 bases respectively. Exclusion was applied to patients with uncontrolled infections, other autoimmune diseases, pregnancy or lactation. Diagnoses relied on clinical symptoms, serum thyroxine and TRAb, thyroid ultrasound and orbital computed tomography. Total RNA was extracted using Trizol reagent, and RNA quality was assessed on an Agilent 2100 Bioanalyzer. TCR beta CDR3 regions were amplified from RNA transcripts. A first-round RT-PCR of the TCR CDR3 used the HTBI primer set with the Qiagen OneStep RT-PCR kit. The libraries were constructed in a second round of multiplex PCR and then size-selected and purified. Libraries were sequenced paired-end with 100 bp reads on an Illumina HiSeq2000. In the original analysis: Raw data were processed with SOAPnuke, discarding reads with adapters, uncalled bases, mean Phred below 15, or no exact constant-primer or identifier match. High-quality paired reads were merged with COPE v1.2.5, and unique nucleotide sequences were defined as clonotypes. MiTCR v1.1 was used to align clonotypes to the IMGT TRBV, TRBD and TRBJ reference segments. Only V-J combinations with frequency above 0.0001, covering 99% to 99.2% of repertoires, were analysed. A TCS score was defined as the ratio of F50 (clonal expansion) to E x V (chaos), with BLOSUM62-based TCRdist applied between CDR3 peptides within each V-J. Welch's t-statistics and random forest reduced fewer than 600 V-J features to 10 to 15, which were used in a naive Bayes classifier (R e1071). Thyroid-blood repertoire similarity was quantified with the Morisita-Horn index. TCRdb reprocessing: public reads trimmed at Q25 with fastp, clones called with MiXCR, in-frame beta chains kept. Each entry is one CDR3 protein sequence, shown with its most common DNA and genes. The V and J calls, along with clone size, are taken from TCRdb and not from the paper's own processing. Within this sample are around 620,000 distinct CDR3 sequences, with around 46% of them counted one time only. The top ten clonotypes cover roughly 19% of the sample.

The receptor comes from an adult woman with Graves' disease, either hyperthyroidism or ophthalmopathy (not recorded which). The material sequenced was peripheral blood or thyroid tissue (not recorded which). The chain is made from TRBV20-1 and TRBJ1-5; too little of a D gene remains to name it. The CDR3 corresponds to CSASRSVNQPQHF. The bases are TGCAGTGCTAGCCGCAGTGTCAATCAGCCCCAGCATTTT.